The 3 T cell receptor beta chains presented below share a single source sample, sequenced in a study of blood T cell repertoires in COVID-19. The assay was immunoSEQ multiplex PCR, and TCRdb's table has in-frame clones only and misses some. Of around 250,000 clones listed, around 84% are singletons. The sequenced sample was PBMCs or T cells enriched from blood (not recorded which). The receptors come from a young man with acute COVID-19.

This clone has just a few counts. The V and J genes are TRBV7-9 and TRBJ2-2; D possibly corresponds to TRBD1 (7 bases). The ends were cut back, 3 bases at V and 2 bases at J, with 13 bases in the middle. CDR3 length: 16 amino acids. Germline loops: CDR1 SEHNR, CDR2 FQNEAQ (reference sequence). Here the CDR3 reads CASSFAGQHNTGELFF. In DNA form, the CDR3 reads TGTGCCAGCAGCTTCGCGGGACAGCATAACACCGGGGAGCTGTTTTTT.

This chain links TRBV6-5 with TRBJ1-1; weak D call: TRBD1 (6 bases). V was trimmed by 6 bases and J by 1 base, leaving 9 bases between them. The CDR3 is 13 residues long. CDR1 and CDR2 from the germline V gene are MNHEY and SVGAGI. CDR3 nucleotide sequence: TGTGCCAGCAGCGGACAGTGGAACACTGAAGCTTTCTTT. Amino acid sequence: CASSGQWNTEAFF.

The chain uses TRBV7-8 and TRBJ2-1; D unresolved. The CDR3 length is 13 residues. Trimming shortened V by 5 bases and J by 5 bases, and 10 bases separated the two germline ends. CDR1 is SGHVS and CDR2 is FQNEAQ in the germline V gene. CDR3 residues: CASSQIIDNEQFF. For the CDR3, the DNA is TGTGCCAGCAGCCAGATTATAGACAATGAGCAGTTCTTC.